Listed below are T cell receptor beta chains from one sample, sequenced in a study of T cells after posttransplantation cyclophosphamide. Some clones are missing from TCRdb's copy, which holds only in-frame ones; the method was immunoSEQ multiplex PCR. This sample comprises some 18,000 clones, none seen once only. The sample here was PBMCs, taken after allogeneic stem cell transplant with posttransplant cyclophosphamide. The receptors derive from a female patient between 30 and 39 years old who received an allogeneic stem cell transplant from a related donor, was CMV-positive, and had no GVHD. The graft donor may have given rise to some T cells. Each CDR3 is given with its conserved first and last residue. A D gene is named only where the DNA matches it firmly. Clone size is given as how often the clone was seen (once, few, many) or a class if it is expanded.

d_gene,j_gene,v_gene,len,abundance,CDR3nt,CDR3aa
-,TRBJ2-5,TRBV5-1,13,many,TGCGCCAGCAGCTTCCCTATGGAGGAGACCCAGTACTTC,CASSFPMEETQYF
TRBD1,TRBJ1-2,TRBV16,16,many,TGTGCCAGCAGTCAAAGACAGGGGGCGCGGGTCTATGGCTACACCTTC,CASSQRQGARVYGYTF
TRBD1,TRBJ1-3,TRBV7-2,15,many,TGTGCCAGCAGCCCCCGGACAGGGCCTGGAAACACCATATATTTT,CASSPRTGPGNTIYF
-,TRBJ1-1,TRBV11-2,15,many,TGTGCCAGCAGCTTACAGCCAGGTCTGAACACTGAAGCTTTCTTT,CASSLQPGLNTEAFF
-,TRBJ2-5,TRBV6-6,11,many,TGTGCCAGCAGTTCGTCAGAGACCCAGTACTTC,CASSSSETQYF
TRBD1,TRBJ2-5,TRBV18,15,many,TGTGCCAGCTCGCGAAGGACAGGGGTGAGGGAGACCCAGTACTTC,CASSRRTGVRETQYF
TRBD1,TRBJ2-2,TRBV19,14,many,TGTGCCAGCGGGACAGGGGGAACGTCCGGGGAGCTGTTTTTT,CASGTGGTSGELFF
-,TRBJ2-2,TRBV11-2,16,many,TGTGCCAGCAGCCGCAGGGGTGACGCGAACACCGGGGAGCTGTTTTTT,CASSRRGDANTGELFF
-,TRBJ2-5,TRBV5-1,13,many,TGCGCCAGCAGTCCTACAGGGTCAGAGACCCAGTACTTC,CASSPTGSETQYF
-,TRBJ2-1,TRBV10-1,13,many,TGCGCCAGCAGTGTTCGCGACTACAATGAGCAGTTCTTC,CASSVRDYNEQFF
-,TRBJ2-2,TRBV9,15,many,TGTGCCAGCAGCGTTACTAGCTATGGCACCGGGGAGCTGTTTTTT,CASSVTSYGTGELFF
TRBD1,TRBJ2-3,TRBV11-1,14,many,TGTGCCAGCAGCCCCAGGACAGGGGGTTTGACGCAGTATTTT,CASSPRTGGLTQYF
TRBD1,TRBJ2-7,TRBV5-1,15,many,TGCGCCAGCAGCCCTGGGACAGGGGGAATATACGAGCAGTACTTC,CASSPGTGGIYEQYF
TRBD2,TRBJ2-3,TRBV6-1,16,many,TGTGCCAGCAGTGAAAGGACTAGCGGAGTTGCAGATACGCAGTATTTT,CASSERTSGVADTQYF
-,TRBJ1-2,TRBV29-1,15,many,TGCAGCGTACCAACCCGACAGCTCCGGGACTATGGCTACACCTTC,CSVPTRQLRDYGYTF
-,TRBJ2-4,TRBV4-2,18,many,TGTGCCAGCAGCCAAGTCAAACTCACCTACCTCACCAAAAACATTCAGTACTTC,CASSQVKLTYLTKNIQYF
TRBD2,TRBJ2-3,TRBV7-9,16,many,TGTGCCAGCAGCCCCGTCGGAACTAGCGGGCTCGATACGCAGTATTTT,CASSPVGTSGLDTQYF
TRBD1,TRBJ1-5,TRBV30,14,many,TGTGCCTGGAGGGGGACAGGGTACGACCAGCCCCAGCATTTT,CAWRGTGYDQPQHF
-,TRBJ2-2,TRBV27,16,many,TGTGCCAGCAGTTTCCTTTGGGGGGAGGCGAGCGGGGAGCTGTTTTTT,CASSFLWGEASGELFF
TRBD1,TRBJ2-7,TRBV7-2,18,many,TGTGCCAGCAGCTCCCGCAAAGGGACAGGGCGGTACTCCTACGAGCAGTACTTC,CASSSRKGTGRYSYEQYF
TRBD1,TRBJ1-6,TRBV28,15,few,TGTGCCAGCAGTTTCTTTGGGACAGTCAATTCACCCCTCCACTTT,CASSFFGTVNSPLHF
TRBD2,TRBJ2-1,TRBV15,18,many,TGTGCCACCAGCAGAGACCAGGGGAGCGGGAGGGTTCGCCCTGAGCAGTTCTTC,CATSRDQGSGRVRPEQFF
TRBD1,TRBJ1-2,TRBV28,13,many,TGTGCCAGCAACCCCCAGGACAGGGGACGCTACACCTTC,CASNPQDRGRYTF
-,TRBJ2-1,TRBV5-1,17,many,TGCGCCAGCAGCTTGTCCATAAGTGTTGCGGCGAGCAATGAGCAGTTCTTC,CASSLSISVAASNEQFF
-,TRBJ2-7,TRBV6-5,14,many,TGTGCCAGCAGTATCTTAGGGGACTCCTACGAGCAGTACTTC,CASSILGDSYEQYF
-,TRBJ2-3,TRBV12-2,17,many,TGTGCAAGTCGCATATGGACTAGCGGACCGCGCACAGATACGCAGTATTTT,CASRIWTSGPRTDTQYF
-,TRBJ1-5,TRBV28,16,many,TGTGCCAGCAGTTTGGGAGGGGAGGTTGGCAATCAGCCCCAGCATTTT,CASSLGGEVGNQPQHF
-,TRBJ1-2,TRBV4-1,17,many,TGCGCCAGCAGCCAAGTTGTAGGGGTAGGATTTTCCTATGGCTACACCTTC,CASSQVVGVGFSYGYTF
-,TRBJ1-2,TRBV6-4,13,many,TGTGCCAGCAGAGAATCAGGGGATCATGGCTACACCTTC,CASRESGDHGYTF
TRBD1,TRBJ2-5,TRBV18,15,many,TGTGCCAGCTCACCACTGCGGGACAGGGGTGAGACCCAGTACTTC,CASSPLRDRGETQYF
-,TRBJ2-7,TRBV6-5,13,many,TGTGCCAGCAGTTACCGGAGTGGTTACGAGCAGTACTTC,CASSYRSGYEQYF
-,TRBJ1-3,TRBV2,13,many,TGTGCCAGCAGTGAAGTATTACTGGACACCATATATTTT,CASSEVLLDTIYF
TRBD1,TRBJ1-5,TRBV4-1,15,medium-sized,TGCGCCAGCAGCCAACGGGGGACAGACAATCAGCCCCAGCATTTT,CASSQRGTDNQPQHF
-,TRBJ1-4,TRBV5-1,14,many,TGCGCCAGCAGAGGGGGGGGAACTAATGAAAAACTGTTTTTT,CASRGGGTNEKLFF
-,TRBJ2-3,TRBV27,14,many,TGTGCCATATCGCATGGGGCAGGCGCAGATACGCAGTATTTT,CAISHGAGADTQYF
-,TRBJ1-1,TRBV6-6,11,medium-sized,TGTGCCAGCGGCGGTGCTTATGAAGCTTTCTTT,CASGGAYEAFF
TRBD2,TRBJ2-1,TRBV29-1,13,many,TGCAGCGTTAGGACTAGCGGTTACAATGAGCAGTTCTTC,CSVRTSGYNEQFF